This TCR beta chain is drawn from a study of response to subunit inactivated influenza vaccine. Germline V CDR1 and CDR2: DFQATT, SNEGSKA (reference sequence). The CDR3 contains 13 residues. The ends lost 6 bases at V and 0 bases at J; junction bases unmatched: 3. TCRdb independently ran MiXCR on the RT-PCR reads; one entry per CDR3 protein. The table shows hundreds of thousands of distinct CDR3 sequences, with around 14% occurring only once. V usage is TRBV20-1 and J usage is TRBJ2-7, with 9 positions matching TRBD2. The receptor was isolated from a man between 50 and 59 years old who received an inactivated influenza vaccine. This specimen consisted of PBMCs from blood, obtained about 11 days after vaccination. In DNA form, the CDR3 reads TGCAGTGCCAGCGGGGGGAGCTCCTACGAGCAGTACTTC. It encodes CSASGGSSYEQYF.